This TCR beta chain was recorded in a study of siplizumab effects on memory and regulatory T cells. Sequencing used immunoSEQ multiplex PCR; TCRdb keeps in-frame clones, though not all of them. There are approximately 56,000 clones in the sample; around 97% occur only once, and less than 1.1% lies in the top ten. This CDR3 comprises 15 residues. V shed 2 bases and J 1 base; nucleotides not matched to a gene: 3. Germline CDR1 MNHEY, CDR2 SVGAGI. This clone appeared a few times. Antigen specificity is unknown. Study-level findings and limits: The study found naive T cells seemingly more diverse than memory cells and seemingly major alloresponse contributors.

This TCR derives from a human donor in good health. The V gene is TRBV6-5, the J gene TRBJ2-7; TRBD1 aligns across 9 bases. Sequenced input: naive CD8+ T cells sorted from blood. This CDR3 is CASSYGTGTSYEQYF. The CDR3 nucleotides are TGTGCCAGCAGTTACGGGACAGGGACGTCCTACGAGCAGTACTTC.